This T cell receptor beta chain was retrieved from a study of T-cell memory formation after mild COVID-19. TCRdb re-called the 5' RACE reads through MiXCR, storing one row per CDR3 protein. The table includes fewer than 250,000 distinct CDR3 sequences, around 19% detected once. CDR3 size: 15 residues. The germline V gene has CDR1 SGHVS and CDR2 FQNEAQ. V lost 4 bases and J lost 3, with 15 bases in between. The TCR sequence derives from an adult woman who had mild COVID-19 (a few samples of this study predate the infection). Cell type and time point are not known. The sequenced sample consisted of PBMCs or a T cell subset sorted from them (not recorded which). This chain links TRBV7-8 with TRBJ1-1; perhaps TRBD1 as D (6 bases). The CDR3 bases are TGTGCCAGCAGCTCAGCGCTGGGGGGGCACACTGAAGCTTTCTTT. Protein: CASSSALGGHTEAFF.